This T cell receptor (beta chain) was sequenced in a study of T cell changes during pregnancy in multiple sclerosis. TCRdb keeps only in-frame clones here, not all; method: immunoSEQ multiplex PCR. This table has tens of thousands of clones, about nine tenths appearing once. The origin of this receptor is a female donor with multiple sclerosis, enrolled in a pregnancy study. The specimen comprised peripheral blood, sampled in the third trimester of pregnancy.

CDR3 bases: TGTGCCAGCAGCTTGGGGGACTGGTTCAGCACAGATACGCAGTATTTT. Translation: CASSLGDWFSTDTQYF. The V gene is TRBV5-6, the J gene TRBJ2-3, with D perhaps TRBD2 (6 bases). The CDR3 is 16 residues long. V dropped 0 bases and J dropped 0 bases, with 11 bases sitting between them. The V gene's germline CDR1 is SGHDT and CDR2 YYEEEE. The variable domain in full, with the rest retrieved from reference TRBV5-6 and TRBJ2-3, is DAGVTQSPTHLIKTRGQQVTLRCSPKSGHDTVSWYQQALGQGPQFIFQYYEEEERQRGNFPDRFSGHQFPNYSSELNVNALLLGDSALYLCASSLGDWFSTDTQYFGPGTRLTVL.